The entry below gives a single T cell receptor beta chain sequence along with its context. The source of the sample is a study of blood T cell repertoires in COVID-19. On the study more broadly: From the United States, Italy and Spain came samples of acute and convalescent COVID-19.

Source study methods: Reference gene primer amplification gave estimated nucleated cell counts. Repertoires were generated with immunoSEQ multiplex PCR, while TCRdb's copy carries only in-frame clones and drops some. For V, J and clone size, that table is used; D and trimming come from the DNA. Altogether about 500,000 clones are present, about 89% being singletons, with the ten largest covering roughly 8%. Germline V lookup: CDR1 SGHTA, CDR2 FQGTGA. CDR3 length: 14 amino acids. Trimming took off 5 bases at V and 5 bases at J, with 15 bases between the two ends. This sequence was found in a woman aged 45-60 years with COVID-19, enrolled during active disease. This chain joins TRBV7-3 and TRBJ1-1; possibly TRBD1 for D (5 bases). Sequenced sample: peripheral blood. In DNA, the CDR3 is TGTGCCAGCAGCCTAAGCGGGGGAGGGACTGAAGCTTTCTTT. Translated: CASSLSGGGTEAFF.